This T cell receptor beta chain emerged from a study of radiation and T cells in renal cell carcinoma. Notes on the study in general: Top 100 clonotypes averaged around 54% in irradiated versus 43% in nephrectomy-only tumors. Only small tumor regions of roughly 1 g were sampled.

Germline values: CDR1 MNHNY, CDR2 SVGAGI (reference sequence). The CDR3 spans 13 residues. The V end was cut by 6 bases, the J end by 0 bases, with 8 bases between. In regard to this clone: The antigen is not known.

Treatment noted: treatment-naive control, cytoreductive nephrectomy. This renal cell carcinoma was of the clear cell type. Assay: immunoSEQ multiplex PCR; the TCRdb copy retains only in-frame clones and omits some. The profile shows 15,000 to 17,000 clones, roughly three fifths of them singletons. The V call is TRBV6-6, the J call TRBJ1-1; tentatively, D is TRBD1 (5 bases). This TCR was recovered from a man aged 45-65 years with renal cell carcinoma. This specimen consisted of tumor tissue, obtained from a patient whose treatment was nephrectomy without radiotherapy. Here the CDR3 DNA reads TGTGCCAGCAGGGGGACTATGAACACTGAAGCTTTCTTT. Translated: CASRGTMNTEAFF.